One and the same sample provided the 29 T cell receptor beta chains below, sequenced in a study of vaccination and CD4 T cells after COVID-19 (dated by TCRdb to between 2021 and 2023). The library was obtained by PCR. The instrument was an Illumina iSeq 100. Clones were called with MiXCR by TCRdb after fastp trimmed the public reads at Q25, and only in-frame beta chains were retained. Here each entry gathers all rows of one CDR3 protein and keeps the most common genes and DNA. In all, the sample holds 20,000 to 25,000 distinct CDR3 sequences, and more than 45% of those were seen once. The ten largest clonotypes hold 0.99% of the sample. Sample: CD4+ T cells from blood, taken before SARS-CoV-2 vaccination. The receptors derive from a human donor who had recovered from COVID-19.

The J gene is TRBJ2-3, the V gene TRBV20-1; 13 bases are shared with TRBD2. The CDR3 loop spans 17 amino acids. CDR1 and CDR2 (germline): DFQATT, SNEGSKA (reference sequence). The V segment lost 6 bases and the J segment 1 base; nucleotides outside the gene matches: 10. The CDR3 DNA follows: TGCAGTGCAACCGGGACTAGCGGGACCTTTGGCACAGATACGCAGTATTTT. Translated: CSATGTSGTFGTDTQYF.

This sequence joins TRBV20-1 and TRBJ2-2; unclear D gene. The CDR3 runs 16 residues. CDR1 is DFQATT and CDR2 is SNEGSKA in the germline V gene (reference sequence). Trimming stripped 0 bases from V and 1 base from J, with 12 bases between. CDR3 sequence reads: CSARDPGTRNTGELFF. DNA of the CDR3: TGCAGTGCTAGAGATCCCGGAACGCGGAACACCGGGGAGCTGTTTTTT.

V usage is TRBV28 and J usage is TRBJ1-5; tentatively, D is TRBD1 (6 bases). The germline CDR1 and CDR2 sequences are MDHEN and SYDVKM. Between the trimmed V and J ends, which lost 4 bases and 7 bases, there was a span of 17 bases. The CDR3 has 15 amino acids. The CDR3 region is CASSSSGAPWQPQHF. The DNA of the CDR3 is TGTGCCAGCAGTTCGTCAGGGGCCCCCTGGCAGCCCCAGCATTTT.

This chain uses TRBV28 with TRBJ2-7; 8 nucleotides match TRBD2. V lost 4 bases to trimming and J lost 8 bases; unmatched junction nucleotides: 10. The CDR3 totals 14 residues. CDR1 and CDR2 from the germline V gene are MDHEN and SYDVKM. CDR3 sequence: CASSSGAGVHQQYF. The CDR3 bases are TGTGCCAGCAGTTCCGGAGCGGGAGTTCACCAGCAGTACTTC.

The CDR3 sequence: CASSYSRQLGGYTF. Here the CDR3 DNA reads TGTGCCAGCAGTTACTCGAGACAGCTAGGCGGCTACACCTTC. This chain uses TRBV6-5 with TRBJ1-2; D may be TRBD1 (5 bases). Germline V gene data show CDR1 as MNHEY and CDR2 as SVGAGI. Trimming pared 0 bases from V and 8 bases from J, leaving 13 bases between. CDR3 length equals 14 residues.

The chain recombines TRBV19 with TRBJ1-2; no clear D gene. This CDR3 contains 16 residues. The germline V gene encodes CDR1 LNHDA and CDR2 SQIVND (reference sequence). V shed 4 bases and J shed 1 base, with 16 bases lying between them. CDR3 sequence (DNA): TGTGCCAGTAGTAGCCCGCGTGCCGGAGATAACTATGGCTACACCTTC. Amino acid sequence: CASSSPRAGDNYGYTF.

V gene TRBV27 combines with J gene TRBJ1-2; D is uncertain. The germline gives CDR1 MNHEY, CDR2 SMNVEV (reference sequence). V was cut by 5 bases and J by 6 bases, with 16 bases left in between. There are 14 residues in the CDR3. CDR3 nucleotide sequence: TGTGCCAGCAGTCGAATTATAGGGTCCCATGGCTACACCTTC. Translation gives CASSRIIGSHGYTF.

The genes are TRBV9 and TRBJ1-5; a weak D match, TRBD1 (5 bases). Trimming removed 2 bases from V and 0 bases from J, with 9 bases in between. Germline V gene sequence: CDR1 SGDLS, CDR2 YYNGEE. There are 15 residues in the CDR3. The CDR3 region has the DNA TGTGCCAGCAGCGTCGGGGGATATAGCAATCAGCCCCAGCATTTT. As protein: CASSVGGYSNQPQHF.

The V and J genes are TRBV20-1 and TRBJ2-1; 8 bases line up with TRBD2. In germline, CDR1 is DFQATT, CDR2 SNEGSKA (reference sequence). This CDR3 is built from 16 residues. Trimming cost V 3 bases and J 5 bases; bases outside gene matches: 12. The CDR3 loop is CSASPHTSGLNNEQFF. The CDR3 coding sequence is TGCAGTGCTAGCCCTCATACTAGCGGACTAAACAATGAGCAGTTCTTC.

The chain has TRBV5-4 and TRBJ2-1, with 10 bases matching TRBD2. CDR1 is SGHNT, CDR2 YYREEE, per germline (reference sequence). This CDR3 comprises 16 residues. The trim removed 0 bases at V and 8 bases at J, leaving 8 bases unmatched. CDR3 region: CASSLELAGVFDEQFF. CDR3 coding DNA: TGTGCCAGCAGCTTGGAGCTAGCGGGAGTTTTCGATGAGCAGTTCTTC.

The gene calls are TRBV7-9 and TRBJ1-2; D might be TRBD1 (5 bases). The CDR3 consists of 13 residues. V was trimmed by 5 bases and J by 3 bases, leaving 10 bases between them. From germline, CDR1 is SEHNR and CDR2 FQNEAQ (reference sequence). Here the CDR3 reads CASSPRGDYGYTF. The CDR3 nucleotides read TGTGCCAGCAGCCCGCGGGGGGACTATGGCTACACCTTC. Drawing the rest from reference TRBV7-9 and TRBJ1-2, the complete variable domain is DTGVSQNPRHKITKRGQNVTFRCDPISEHNRLYWYRQTLGQGPEFLTYFQNEAQLEKSRLLSDRFSAERPKGSFSTLEIQRTEQGDSAMYLCASSPRGDYGYTFGSGTRLTVV.

This chain links TRBV29-1 with TRBJ2-7; D gene uncertain. CDR1 SQVTM and CDR2 ANQGSEA come from the germline V gene. The CDR3 spans 13 residues. The V end was cut by 4 bases, the J end by 4 bases, with 14 bases between. The CDR3 region is CSVVGSGLYEQYF. The DNA for the CDR3 is TGCAGCGTTGTTGGTTCGGGCCTTTACGAGCAGTACTTC.

The V gene is TRBV7-9, the J gene TRBJ1-2, with D possibly matching TRBD1 (5 bases). The length of the CDR3 is 15 residues. Germline lookup yields CDR1 SEHNR and CDR2 FQNEAQ (reference sequence). V was clipped by 5 bases and J by 8 bases, with 21 bases between them. The CDR3 protein is CASSAGTVGVTGYTF. The DNA of the CDR3 is TGTGCCAGCAGCGCCGGGACCGTGGGAGTGACGGGCTACACCTTC.

This clonotype was seen a single time. The J gene is TRBJ2-2, the V gene TRBV2; D might be TRBD1 or TRBD2, each matching 5 bases. V dropped 2 bases and J dropped 4 bases, with 14 bases sitting between them. Germline CDR1 SNHLY, CDR2 FYNNEI. The CDR3 is 16 residues long. CDR3 in DNA: TGTGCCAGCAGTGAAACCATAGCGAGGGGCACCGGGGAGCTGTTTTTT. This codes for CASSETIARGTGELFF.

The chain links TRBV6-4 to TRBJ2-2; 9 nucleotides line up with TRBD2. V shed 2 bases, J shed 3 bases, and the junction held 1 base outside the gene matches. Germline loops: CDR1 MRHNA, CDR2 SNTAGT. The CDR3 is 15 residues long. CDR3 sequence reads: CASSDGGRDTGELFF. The CDR3 coding sequence is TGTGCCAGCAGTGACGGCGGGAGGGACACCGGGGAGCTGTTTTTT.

This chain connects TRBV7-3 to TRBJ2-7; D gene uncertain. The CDR3 totals 13 residues. The ends were cut back, 6 bases at V and 5 bases at J, with 14 bases in the middle. Germline V gene lookup returns CDR1 SGHTA and CDR2 FQGTGA. The CDR3 region has the DNA TGTGCCAGCAGTCGTTGGCCTTTCGACGAGCAGTACTTC. Translating gives CASSRWPFDEQYF.

V gene TRBV24-1 combines with J gene TRBJ2-3; D is unresolved. CDR3 size: 13 residues. Germline values: CDR1 KGHDR, CDR2 SFDVKD. The ends were cut back, 4 bases at V and 4 bases at J, with 8 bases in the middle. Here the CDR3 reads CATSDLLPDTQYF. The CDR3 DNA reads TGTGCCACCAGTGACTTGCTCCCAGATACGCAGTATTTT.

The chain carries TRBV6-1 and TRBJ2-5, with D maybe TRBD1 (5 bases). Looked up from germline, CDR1 is MNHNS and CDR2 is SASEGT. V was trimmed by 8 bases and J by 5 bases, leaving 9 bases between them. The CDR3 consists of 11 residues. Here the CDR3 reads CASLRAETQYF. DNA for the CDR3: TGTGCCAGCCTCAGGGCCGAGACCCAGTACTTC.

The rearrangement uses TRBV19 and TRBJ2-5; TRBD2 aligns across 11 bases. With V trimmed by 1 base and J by 1 base, 14 bases remained unmatched. The CDR3 consists of 20 residues. Germline-derived CDR1 and CDR2 are LNHDA and SQIVND (reference sequence). The CDR3 protein is CASSIGTLAGGPRLQETQYF. CDR3 nucleotides: TGTGCCAGTAGTATAGGGACTTTAGCGGGAGGGCCCCGGCTCCAAGAGACCCAGTACTTC.

This clonotype was detected a few times. The rearrangement joins TRBV27 to TRBJ1-1; weak D call: TRBD1 (5 bases). The CDR3 totals 14 residues. From germline, CDR1 is MNHEY and CDR2 SMNVEV (reference sequence). With 5 bases removed from V and 0 bases from J, the gap between germline ends came to 10 bases. CDR3 protein: CASSPGRLNTEAFF. The CDR3 region has the DNA TGTGCCAGCAGTCCGGGACGGCTGAACACTGAAGCTTTCTTT.

The genes are TRBV6-2 or TRBV6-3 and TRBJ2-3; 7 nucleotides align to TRBD2. The CDR3 runs 16 residues. Germline trimming cut 7 bases from V and 4 bases from J; bases unmatched to any gene: 14. CDR1 is MNHEY, CDR2 SVGEGT, per germline. The CDR3 loop is CASTEGSGKYSDTQYF. DNA for the CDR3: TGTGCCAGCACCGAAGGGAGCGGGAAGTATTCAGATACGCAGTATTTT.

CDR3: CASSSGLILGNEQFF. CDR3 coding DNA: TGTGCCAGCAGTTCCGGACTGATCCTAGGCAATGAGCAGTTCTTC. The chain employs TRBV28 and TRBJ2-1, with D tentatively TRBD2 (5 bases). Germline CDR1 is MDHEN and CDR2 is SYDVKM. There are 15 residues in the CDR3. The V end lost 4 bases, the J end lost 6 bases, and 16 bases lay between the germline ends.

The chain links TRBV20-1 to TRBJ2-3; 11 bases fit TRBD1. The junction had 6 bases not matched to a gene; V was cut back by 3 bases and J by 4 bases. The germline V gene has CDR1 DFQATT and CDR2 SNEGSKA (reference sequence). The CDR3 sequence is 15 residues long. CDR3 DNA: TGCAGTGCTAGGTCGGACAGGGGGCGATCAGATACGCAGTATTTT. Amino acids: CSARSDRGRSDTQYF.

The rearrangement uses TRBV2 and TRBJ1-2; D is unresolved. The V gene lost 10 bases and the J gene lost 6 bases, with 12 bases spanning the gap. The CDR3 extends over 11 amino acids. Germline values: CDR1 SNHLY, CDR2 FYNNEI. In DNA form, the CDR3 reads TGTGCCACCACCAGCGGGGATGGCTACACCTTC. Encoded protein: CATTSGDGYTF.

The V and J genes are TRBV6-5 and TRBJ2-3, with TRBD2 identical over 11 bases. Germline V gene lookup returns CDR1 MNHEY and CDR2 SVGAGI. V gave up 0 bases and J gave up 2 bases; unmatched junction bases: 1. The CDR3 sequence is 16 residues long. CDR3 amino acids: CASSYSTSGVTDTQYF. The DNA of the CDR3 is TGTGCCAGCAGTTACTCGACTAGCGGGGTCACAGATACGCAGTATTTT.

V and J are TRBV20-1 and TRBJ2-1; the D gene is possibly TRBD1 (6 bases). CDR3 size: 14 residues. V gave up 3 bases and J gave up 8 bases, with 17 bases separating them. Germline lookup yields CDR1 DFQATT and CDR2 SNEGSKA (reference sequence). The CDR3 sequence is CSASTGTGFDEQFF. In nucleotides, the CDR3 is TGCAGTGCTAGTACAGGGACGGGATTTGATGAGCAGTTCTTC.

Only one count was recorded for this clonotype. One end of the junction varies from germline; a read error may be responsible. This chain joins TRBV5-4 and TRBJ2-7, with a tentative D call TRBD1 (6 bases). This CDR3 is 13 amino acids long. CDR1 is SGHNT, CDR2 YYREEE, per germline (reference sequence). The DNA for the CDR3 is TGTGCCAGCAGCTTGAGGGACAACTACGAGCAGCACTTC. This gives the protein CASSLRDNYEQHF.

The chain couples TRBV6-1 to TRBJ2-7; D is perhaps TRBD2 (5 bases). This CDR3 is built from 14 residues. From germline, CDR1 is MNHNS and CDR2 SASEGT. V was pared by 8 bases and J by 4 bases, with 18 bases between. The CDR3 region has the DNA TGTGCCAGCGGTCGAGAGGGATTAAGTTACGAGCAGTACTTC. Translation: CASGREGLSYEQYF.

The CDR3 DNA sequence: TGTGCCAGTATCCAGAGCTCTGGGGCCAACGTCCTGACTTTC. Protein product: CASIQSSGANVLTF. The V gene is TRBV6-2 or TRBV6-3, the J gene TRBJ2-6; D is uncertain. CDR1 is MNHEY, CDR2 SVGEGT, per germline. Trimming left V 9 bases short and J 0 bases short, with 9 bases between. This CDR3 is built from 14 residues.